These 20 T cell receptor beta chains share one sample of origin, sequenced in a study of human T cells and chemical hapten exposure. Stated time point: patch test 2, 6 weeks after DPC sensitization. The treatment: therapeutic diphenylcyclopropenone sensitization with weekly scalp DPC. MiXCR was run by TCRdb on the RACE reads, yielding one entry per CDR3 protein. Here the sample spans about 82,000 distinct CDR3 sequences, 6% to 8.5% being singletons. Sequenced material: whole blood, taken in connection with sensitization to the hapten diphenylcyclopropenone (DPC). Receptors originate from a young woman with alopecia areata. Some clones in this sample may be carry-over from other donors' samples.

This clonotype was picked up many times. The genes are TRBV5-5 and TRBJ1-5, with TRBD1 identical over 10 bases. The CDR3 runs 15 residues. V dropped 5 bases and J dropped 10; count of bases not matched to a gene: 12. Germline V gene data show CDR1 as SGHKS and CDR2 as YYEKEE (reference sequence). The CDR3 is CASSSGTGALLPQHF. CDR3 nucleotides: TGTGCCAGCAGTTCCGGGACAGGGGCCCTTCTACCCCAGCATTTT.

This clonotype was seen a handful of times. The chain couples TRBV5-1 to TRBJ2-3, with 10 nucleotides matching TRBD2. The CDR3 runs to 15 residues. CDR1 SGHRS and CDR2 YFSETQ come from the germline V gene. V was pared by 0 bases and J by 4 bases, with 2 bases of the junction left unmatched. The CDR3 sequence is CASSLEAGGPDTQYF. CDR3 nucleotide sequence: TGCGCCAGCAGCTTGGAAGCGGGGGGGCCAGATACGCAGTATTTT. Full variable domain (outside the CDR3, taken from reference TRBV5-1 and TRBJ2-3): KAGVTQTPRYLIKTRGQQVTLSCSPISGHRSVSWYQQTPGQGLQFLFEYFSETQRNKGNFPGRFSGRQFSNSRSEMNVSTLELGDSALYLCASSLEAGGPDTQYFGPGTRLTVL.

The table lists this clonotype with a few counts. This chain joins TRBV12-3 or TRBV12-4 and TRBJ1-5, with TRBD1 as a possible D gene (5 bases). The CDR3 contains 14 residues. V was clipped by 4 bases and J by 4 bases, with 11 bases between them. This CDR3 is CASSSPGINQPQHF. The CDR3 nucleotides are TGTGCCAGCAGTTCCCCAGGGATAAATCAGCCCCAGCATTTT.

This clonotype was detected many times. The rearrangement uses TRBV18 and TRBJ1-4; 7 bases map to TRBD1. Germline values: CDR1 KGHSH, CDR2 LQKENI. J lost 7 bases, V lost 3 bases, and 8 bases had no gene match. The CDR3 contains 15 residues. The CDR3 loop is CASSPGQAVGEKLFF. In DNA, the CDR3 is TGTGCCAGCTCACCCGGACAGGCCGTGGGTGAAAAACTGTTTTTT.

The sample holds a few counts of this clonotype. The chain links TRBV12-3 or TRBV12-4 to TRBJ1-5; 7 bases map to TRBD1. CDR3 length: 16 residues. J lost 4 bases, V lost 7 bases, and 13 bases had no gene match. CDR3 sequence: CASTSRRGGTNQPQHF. CDR3 coding DNA: TGTGCCAGCACCTCCCGGAGAGGGGGCACAAATCAGCCCCAGCATTTT.

This clonotype was seen many times. As DNA, the CDR3 is TGTGCCAGCGGCGCGAGAGCAAATCAGCCCCAGCATTTT. This translates into CASGARANQPQHF. The rearrangement uses TRBV11-2 and TRBJ1-5; no definite D call. Looked up from germline, CDR1 is SGHAT and CDR2 is FQNNGV. Trimming cost V 8 bases and J 4 bases, with 12 bases left between them. This CDR3 spans 13 amino acids. Drawing the rest from reference TRBV11-2 and TRBJ1-5, the complete variable domain is EAGVAQSPRYKIIEKRQSVAFWCNPISGHATLYWYQQILGQGPKLLIQFQNNGVVDDSQLPKDRFSAERLKGVDSTLKIQPAKLEDSAVYLCASGARANQPQHFGDGTRLSIL.

This clonotype was counted many times. The chain has TRBV9 and TRBJ2-7; D perhaps matches TRBD2 (6 bases). The CDR3 spans 13 residues. Germline V CDR1 and CDR2: SGDLS, YYNGEE. The germline V and J ends were trimmed by 4 bases and 5 bases, with 13 bases remaining between them. The CDR3 reads CASSSPRGHEQYF. The CDR3 DNA follows: TGTGCCAGCAGCTCTCCGCGGGGCCACGAGCAGTACTTC.

The chain uses TRBV12-3 or TRBV12-4 and TRBJ1-2; no clear D gene. The CDR3 contains 12 residues. With 5 bases removed from V and 3 bases from J, the gap between germline ends came to 7 bases. CDR3: CASSLGYYGYTF. The CDR3 DNA is TGTGCCAGCAGTCTAGGGTACTATGGCTACACCTTC.

This clonotype was seen at least ten times. The V and J genes are TRBV29-1 and TRBJ2-2; no clear D. This CDR3 region has 15 residues. Germline CDR1 is SQVTM and CDR2 is ANQGSEA. The DNA for the CDR3 is TGCAGAACTTTTGGACCAATGACGAACACCGGGGAGCTGTTTTTT. Protein sequence: CRTFGPMTNTGELFF.

This clonotype was counted at least ten times. V and J are TRBV7-9 and TRBJ2-4, with TRBD2 matching over 13 bases. Germline lookup yields CDR1 SEHNR and CDR2 FQNEAQ (reference sequence). This CDR3 has 18 amino acids. V trimming: 2 bases; J trimming: 5 bases; junction bases outside the gene matches: 9. The DNA for the CDR3 is TGTGCCAGCAGCTTAACTAGCGGGGGGGCCGATCAAGAAAACATTCAGTACTTC. Translated: CASSLTSGGADQENIQYF.

This clonotype appeared many times. The chain couples TRBV7-2 to TRBJ2-5; D is uncertain. CDR1 SGHTA and CDR2 FQGNSA come from the germline V gene. The CDR3 length is 13 residues. Trimming removed 3 bases at V and 5 bases at J, with 10 bases between. CDR3: CASSLISEETQYF. In DNA form, the CDR3 reads TGTGCCAGCAGCTTGATTAGTGAGGAGACCCAGTACTTC. The full variable domain, with the rest looked up from reference TRBV7-2 and TRBJ2-5, is GAGVSQSPSNKVTEKGKDVELRCDPISGHTALYWYRQSLGQGLEFLIYFQGNSAPDKSGLPSDRFSAERTGGSVSTLTIQRTQQEDSAVYLCASSLISEETQYFGPGTRLLVL.

There are many counts of this clonotype. The V call is TRBV6-5, the J call TRBJ1-1, with D perhaps matching TRBD1 (5 bases). This CDR3 is 14 amino acids long. V was pared by 6 bases and J by 5 bases, with 16 bases between. Germline CDR1 MNHEY, CDR2 SVGAGI. This chain's CDR3 is CASRRQPLGTEAFF. In nucleotides, the CDR3 is TGTGCCAGCAGGCGACAGCCCTTGGGGACTGAAGCTTTCTTT.

V gene TRBV11-1 combines with J gene TRBJ2-3, with D unresolved. V was cut by 5 bases and J by 9 bases, with 15 bases left in between. The CDR3 has 13 residues. Per germline, CDR1 SGHAT and CDR2 FQDESV (reference sequence). DNA of the CDR3: TGTGCCAGCAGCAAAGCACGACTCACCACGCAGTATTTT. Protein: CASSKARLTTQYF.

The table lists this clonotype with many counts. Written as DNA, the CDR3 is TGTGCCATCAGTGAGGGCCTCGCAGGCCCTGGGGGCGGCTACACCTTC. This sequence encodes CAISEGLAGPGGGYTF. This chain uses TRBV10-3 with TRBJ1-2; D is possibly TRBD1 (6 bases). Germline loops: CDR1 ENHRY, CDR2 SYGVKD. Trimming shortened V by 2 bases and J by 8 bases, and 21 bases separated the two germline ends. The CDR3 length is 16 residues.

The chain links TRBV12-3 or TRBV12-4 to TRBJ1-1; TRBD1 aligns across 9 bases. Trimming took 7 bases from V and 3 from J; bases not matched to a gene: 9. CDR3 size: 15 residues. CDR3 sequence reads: CASTPRGQGYTEAFF. As DNA, the CDR3 is TGTGCCAGCACCCCTAGGGGACAGGGCTACACTGAAGCTTTCTTT.

At least ten counts were recorded for this clonotype. The rearrangement joins TRBV2 to TRBJ2-7, with D perhaps matching TRBD2 (5 bases). With 5 bases removed from V and 6 bases from J, the gap between germline ends came to 14 bases. The CDR3 is made up of 13 amino acids. The germline V gene encodes CDR1 SNHLY and CDR2 FYNNEI. CDR3 nucleotides: TGTGCCAGCAGTTCTGGAAGCGGTGTCGAGCAGTACTTC. As protein: CASSSGSGVEQYF.

This clonotype has only a few counts. V usage is TRBV25-1 and J usage is TRBJ2-7; D call uncertain. The V end was cut by 8 bases, the J end by 3 bases, with 8 bases between. In germline, CDR1 is MGHDK, CDR2 SYGVNS. This CDR3 is built from 11 residues. The CDR3 region has the DNA TGTGCCAGCGGGTGGTACTACGAGCAGTACTTC. Translation gives CASGWYYEQYF.

On this clonotype: A single base separates this from a much larger clone, so it may be a read error. The chain couples TRBV7-9 to TRBJ2-3, with D tentatively TRBD2 (7 bases). The CDR3 extends over 15 amino acids. Per the germline V gene, CDR1 is SEHNR and CDR2 is FQNEAQ (reference sequence). Deletions cut 5 bases from V and 5 bases from J, with 17 bases between. The CDR3 protein is CASSTGRGAGDTQYF. In nucleotides, the CDR3 is TGTGCCAGCAGCACTGGACGGGGGGCGGGAGATACGCAGTATTTT.

This clonotype appeared once. The chain combines TRBV6-5 with TRBJ1-1; no definite D call. The V end was cut by 6 bases, the J end by 11 bases, with 16 bases between. There are 12 residues in the CDR3. Germline lookup yields CDR1 MNHEY and CDR2 SVGAGI. CDR3 residues: CASSRSGGRAFF. CDR3 bases: TGTGCCAGCAGCCGTTCGGGCGGGCGTGCTTTCTTT.

In this sample, this clonotype turned up a few times. The rearrangement links TRBV6-6 to TRBJ2-1; TRBD1 matches 7 bases. V trimming: 6 bases; J trimming: 5 bases; junction bases outside the gene matches: 16. Germline V gives CDR1 MNHNY, CDR2 SVGAGI (reference sequence). The CDR3 sequence is 17 residues long. This chain's CDR3 is CASSKNRNPGQNNEQFF. CDR3 nucleotides: TGTGCCAGCAGCAAAAACCGAAATCCGGGACAGAACAATGAGCAGTTCTTC.